Below are 3 T cell receptor beta chains sequenced from a single sample in a study of blood T cell repertoires in COVID-19 (dated by TCRdb to 2018 to 2021). The library was generated by the immunoSEQ multiplex PCR assay. TCRdb provides this immuneACCESS table in a form limited to in-frame rearrangements. Some clones are lacking; in checked studies, under half of them reflect an unresolved V gene, and why the rest are absent is not known. For this sample the table gives about 180,000 clones, of which 70% to 90% were detected only once. Roughly 9.7% of the sample is in the top ten clones. The sequencing input was peripheral blood. These receptor sequences come from a human donor with active or convalescent COVID-19. The donor label of this sample is uncertain.

This clone has just a few counts. This chain links TRBV12-5 with TRBJ2-1, with 12 bases that match TRBD2. The germline V gene encodes CDR1 LGHNT and CDR2 FRNRAP. Losses at the gene ends were 6 bases for V and 7 bases for J; bases not matched to a gene: 7. This CDR3 contains 15 residues. The CDR3 nucleotides are TGTGCTAGTGGGTCCTCTAGCGGGAGGGCAAATGAGCAGTTCTTC. Amino acid sequence: CASGSSSGRANEQFF.

The chain recombines TRBV12-3 or TRBV12-4 with TRBJ2-2; D is unclear. The CDR3 runs to 12 residues. V shed 11 bases and J shed 7 bases, with 14 bases lying between them. CDR3 residues: CALSPRDGELFF. The CDR3 coding sequence is TGTGCCCTTAGCCCGAGAGACGGGGAGCTGTTTTTT.

This chain connects TRBV6-5 to TRBJ2-7, with a tentative D call TRBD2 (6 bases). Per germline, CDR1 MNHEY and CDR2 SVGAGI. CDR3 length: 13 residues. With 11 bases removed from V and 4 bases from J, the gap between germline ends came to 18 bases. The chain's CDR3 is CALKLPGVYEQYF. Written as DNA, the CDR3 is TGTGCCCTTAAATTACCGGGAGTTTACGAGCAGTACTTC.